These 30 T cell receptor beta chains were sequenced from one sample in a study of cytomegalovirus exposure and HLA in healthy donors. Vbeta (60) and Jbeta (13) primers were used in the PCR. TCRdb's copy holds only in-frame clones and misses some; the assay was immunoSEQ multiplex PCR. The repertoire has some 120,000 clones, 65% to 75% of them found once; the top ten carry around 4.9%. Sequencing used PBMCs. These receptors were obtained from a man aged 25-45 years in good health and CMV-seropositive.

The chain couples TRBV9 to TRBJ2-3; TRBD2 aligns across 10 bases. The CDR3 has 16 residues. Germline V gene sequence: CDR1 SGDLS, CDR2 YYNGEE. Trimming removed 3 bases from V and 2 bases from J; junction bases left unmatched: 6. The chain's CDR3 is CASSDNSGGPTDTQYF. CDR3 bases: TGTGCCAGCAGCGACAATAGCGGGGGGCCCACAGATACGCAGTATTTT.

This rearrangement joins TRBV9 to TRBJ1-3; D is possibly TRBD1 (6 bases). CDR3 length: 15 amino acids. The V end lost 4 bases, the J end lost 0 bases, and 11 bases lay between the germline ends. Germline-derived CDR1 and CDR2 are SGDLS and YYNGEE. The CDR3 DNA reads TGTGCCAGCAGCCCAAGGACAGACTCTGGAAACACCATATATTTT. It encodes CASSPRTDSGNTIYF.

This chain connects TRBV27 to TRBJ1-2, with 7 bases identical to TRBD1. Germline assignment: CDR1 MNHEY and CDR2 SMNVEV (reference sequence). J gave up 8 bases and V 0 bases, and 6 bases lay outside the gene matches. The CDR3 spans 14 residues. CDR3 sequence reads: CASSLSGGARGYTF. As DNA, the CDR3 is TGTGCCAGCAGTTTATCAGGGGGCGCGAGGGGCTACACCTTC.

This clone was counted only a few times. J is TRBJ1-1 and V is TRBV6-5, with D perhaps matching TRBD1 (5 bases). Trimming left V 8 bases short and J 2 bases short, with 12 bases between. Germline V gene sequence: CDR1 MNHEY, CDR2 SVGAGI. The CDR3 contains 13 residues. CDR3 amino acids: CASGGEINTEAFF. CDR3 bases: TGTGCCAGCGGAGGGGAGATAAACACTGAAGCTTTCTTT.

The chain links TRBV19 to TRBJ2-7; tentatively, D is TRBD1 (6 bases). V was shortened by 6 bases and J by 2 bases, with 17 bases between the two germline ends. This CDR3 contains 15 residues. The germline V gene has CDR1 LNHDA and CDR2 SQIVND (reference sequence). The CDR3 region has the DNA TGTGCCAGTAGATTCCGGGACACCACTCCCTACGAGCAGTACTTC. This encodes CASRFRDTTPYEQYF. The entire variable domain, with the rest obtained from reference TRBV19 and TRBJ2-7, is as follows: DGGITQSPKYLFRKEGQNVTLSCEQNLNHDAMYWYRQDPGQGLRLIYYSQIVNDFQKGDIAEGYSVSREKKESFPLTVTSAQKNPTAFYLCASRFRDTTPYEQYFGPGTRLTVT.

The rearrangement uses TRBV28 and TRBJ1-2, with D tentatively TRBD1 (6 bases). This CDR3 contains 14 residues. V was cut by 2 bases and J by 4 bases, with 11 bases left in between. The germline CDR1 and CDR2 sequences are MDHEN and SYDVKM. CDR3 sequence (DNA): TGTGCCAGCAGTTTACAGGGGTCTATCTATGGCTACACCTTC. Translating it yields CASSLQGSIYGYTF.

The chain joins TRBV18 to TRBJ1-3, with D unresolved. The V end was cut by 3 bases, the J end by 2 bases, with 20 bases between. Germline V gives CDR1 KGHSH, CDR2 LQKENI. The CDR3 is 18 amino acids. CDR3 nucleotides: TGTGCCAGCTCACCGACGCCGTACCCTAGGCTCCCTGGAAACACCATATATTTT. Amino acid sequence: CASSPTPYPRLPGNTIYF. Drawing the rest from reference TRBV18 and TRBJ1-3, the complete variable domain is NAGVMQNPRHLVRRRGQEARLRCSPMKGHSHVYWYRQLPEEGLKFMVYLQKENIIDESGMPKERFSAEFPKEGPSILRIQQVVRGDSAAYFCASSPTPYPRLPGNTIYFGEGSWLTVV.

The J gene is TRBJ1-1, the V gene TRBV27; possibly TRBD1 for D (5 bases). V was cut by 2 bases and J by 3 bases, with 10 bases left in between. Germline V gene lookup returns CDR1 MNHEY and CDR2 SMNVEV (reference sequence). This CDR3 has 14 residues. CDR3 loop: CASSLRGDYTEAFF. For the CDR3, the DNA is TGTGCCAGCAGTTTACGGGGGGACTACACTGAAGCTTTCTTT.

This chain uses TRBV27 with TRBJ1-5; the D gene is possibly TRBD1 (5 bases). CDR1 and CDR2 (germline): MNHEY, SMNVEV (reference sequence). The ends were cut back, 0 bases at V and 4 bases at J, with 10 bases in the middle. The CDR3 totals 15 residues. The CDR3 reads CASSLSRQPNQPQHF. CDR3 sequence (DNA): TGTGCCAGCAGTTTATCCCGACAGCCTAATCAGCCCCAGCATTTT.

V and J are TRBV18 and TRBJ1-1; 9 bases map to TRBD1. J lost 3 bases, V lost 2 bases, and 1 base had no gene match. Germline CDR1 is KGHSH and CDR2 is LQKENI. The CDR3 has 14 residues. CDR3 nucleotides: TGTGCCAGCTCACCAAGGACAGGGGACACTGAAGCTTTCTTT. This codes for CASSPRTGDTEAFF.

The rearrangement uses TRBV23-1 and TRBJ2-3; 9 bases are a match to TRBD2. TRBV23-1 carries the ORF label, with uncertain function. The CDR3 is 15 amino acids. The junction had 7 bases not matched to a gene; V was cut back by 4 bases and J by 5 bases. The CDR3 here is CASSPSSGDIDTQYF. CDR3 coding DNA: TGCGCCAGCAGTCCTTCTAGCGGGGACATAGATACGCAGTATTTT.

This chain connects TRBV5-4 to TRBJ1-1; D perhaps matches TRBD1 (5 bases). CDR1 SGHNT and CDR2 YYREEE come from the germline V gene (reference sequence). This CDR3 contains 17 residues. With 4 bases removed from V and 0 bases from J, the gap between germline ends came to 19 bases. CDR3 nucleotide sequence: TGTGCCAGCAGCCCTCGGGGGGGTGGGGGAATGAACACTGAAGCTTTCTTT. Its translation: CASSPRGGGGMNTEAFF.

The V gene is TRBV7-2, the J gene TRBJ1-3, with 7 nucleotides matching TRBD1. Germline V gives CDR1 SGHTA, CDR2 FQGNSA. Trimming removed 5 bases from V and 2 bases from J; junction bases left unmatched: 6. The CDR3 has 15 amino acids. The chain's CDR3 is CASSTATGAGNTIYF. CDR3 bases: TGTGCCAGCAGCACAGCCACAGGGGCTGGAAACACCATATATTTT.

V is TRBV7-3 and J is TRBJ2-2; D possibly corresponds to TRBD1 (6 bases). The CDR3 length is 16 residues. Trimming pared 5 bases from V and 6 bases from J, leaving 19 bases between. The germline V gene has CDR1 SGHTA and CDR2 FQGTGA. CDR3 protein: CASSLAQAGAAGELFF. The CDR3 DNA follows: TGTGCCAGCAGCCTCGCCCAGGCAGGGGCCGCCGGGGAGCTGTTTTTT.

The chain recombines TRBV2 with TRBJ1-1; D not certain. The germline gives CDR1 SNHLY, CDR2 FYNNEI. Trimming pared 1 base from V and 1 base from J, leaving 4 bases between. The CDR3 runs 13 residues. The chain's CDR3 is CASSEGRNTEAFF. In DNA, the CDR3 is TGTGCCAGCAGTGAAGGTCGGAACACTGAAGCTTTCTTT.

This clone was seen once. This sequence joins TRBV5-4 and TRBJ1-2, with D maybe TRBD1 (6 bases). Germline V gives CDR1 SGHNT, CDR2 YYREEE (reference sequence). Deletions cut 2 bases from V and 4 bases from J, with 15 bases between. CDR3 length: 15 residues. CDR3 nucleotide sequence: TGTGCCAGCAGCTTCTCGGGGGGCGCGGCCTATGGCTACACCTTC. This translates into CASSFSGGAAYGYTF.

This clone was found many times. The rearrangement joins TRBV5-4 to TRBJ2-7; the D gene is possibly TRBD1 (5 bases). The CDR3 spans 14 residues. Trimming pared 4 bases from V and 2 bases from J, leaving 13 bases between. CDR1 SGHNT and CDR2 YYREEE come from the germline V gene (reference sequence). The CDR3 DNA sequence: TGTGCCAGCAGCGCCGGTCAGGGTACCTACGAGCAGTACTTC. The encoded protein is CASSAGQGTYEQYF.

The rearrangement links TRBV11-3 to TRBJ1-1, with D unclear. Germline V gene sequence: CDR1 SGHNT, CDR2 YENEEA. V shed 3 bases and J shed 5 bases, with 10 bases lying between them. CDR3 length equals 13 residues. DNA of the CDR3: TGTGCCAGCAGCTTTGGTGAGGGTACTGAAGCTTTCTTT. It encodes CASSFGEGTEAFF.

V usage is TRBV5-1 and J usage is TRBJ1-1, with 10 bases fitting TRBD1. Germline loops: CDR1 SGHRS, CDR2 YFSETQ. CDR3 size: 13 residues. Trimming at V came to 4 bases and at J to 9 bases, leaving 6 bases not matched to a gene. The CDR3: CASSQEGQGKAFF. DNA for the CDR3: TGCGCCAGCAGCCAAGAGGGACAGGGGAAAGCTTTCTTT.

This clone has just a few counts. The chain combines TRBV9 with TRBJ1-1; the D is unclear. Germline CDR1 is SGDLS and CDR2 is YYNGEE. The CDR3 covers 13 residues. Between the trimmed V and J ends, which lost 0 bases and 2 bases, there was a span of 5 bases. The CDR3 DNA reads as TGTGCCAGCAGCGTAGGGCCCAACACTGAAGCTTTCTTT. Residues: CASSVGPNTEAFF.

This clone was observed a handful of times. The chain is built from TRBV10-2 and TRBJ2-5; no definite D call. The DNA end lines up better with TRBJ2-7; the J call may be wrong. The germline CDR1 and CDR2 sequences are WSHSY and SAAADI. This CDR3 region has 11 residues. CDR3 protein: CASTQTYEQYF. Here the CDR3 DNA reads TGCGCCAGCACCCAAACCTACGAGCAGTACTTC.

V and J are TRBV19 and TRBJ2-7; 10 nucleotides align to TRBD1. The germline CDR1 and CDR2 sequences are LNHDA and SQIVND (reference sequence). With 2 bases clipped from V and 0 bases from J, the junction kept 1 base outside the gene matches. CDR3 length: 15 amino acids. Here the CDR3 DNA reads TGTGCCAGTAGTATACGGACAGGGGGCTCCTACGAGCAGTACTTC. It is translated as CASSIRTGGSYEQYF.

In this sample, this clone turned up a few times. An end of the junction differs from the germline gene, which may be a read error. The CDR3 reads CASVPTGAEIQYF. The CDR3 coding sequence is TGTGCCAGCGTCCCGACAGGTGCGGAGATCCAGTACTTC. This chain joins TRBV7-9 and TRBJ2-5; a weak D match, TRBD1 (6 bases). The germline CDR1 and CDR2 sequences are SEHNR and FQNEAQ (reference sequence). This CDR3 region has 13 residues.

CDR3 region: CASSWNRGNSGNTIYF. The DNA for the CDR3 is TGTGCCAGCAGCTGGAACAGGGGGAACTCTGGAAACACCATATATTTT. The chain uses TRBV7-6 and TRBJ1-3; 8 bases map to TRBD1. CDR3 length equals 16 residues. V gave up 4 bases and J gave up 0 bases; unmatched junction bases: 5. Per germline, CDR1 SGHVS and CDR2 FNYEAQ. Full variable domain (outside the CDR3, taken from reference TRBV7-6 and TRBJ1-3): GAGVSQSPRYKVTKRGQDVALRCDPISGHVSLYWYRQALGQGPEFLTYFNYEAQQDKSGLPNDRFSAERPEGSISTLTIQRTEQRDSAMYRCASSWNRGNSGNTIYFGEGSWLTVV.

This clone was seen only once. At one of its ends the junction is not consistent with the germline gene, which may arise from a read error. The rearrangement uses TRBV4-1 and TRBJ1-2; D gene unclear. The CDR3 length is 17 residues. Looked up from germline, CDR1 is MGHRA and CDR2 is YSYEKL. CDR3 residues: CASSHYFERIRNYGYPF. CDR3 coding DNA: TGCGCCAGCAGCCATTACTTTGAAAGGATTCGTAACTATGGCTACCCCTTC.

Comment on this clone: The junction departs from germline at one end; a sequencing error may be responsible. CDR3 bases: TGTGCCAGCAGTCTATCCAGCGGAACAACTAATGAAAAACTGTTTTTT. Its protein is CASSLSSGTTNEKLFF. The V and J genes are TRBV27 and TRBJ1-4; D unresolved. CDR3 length: 16 residues. CDR1 is MNHEY and CDR2 is SMNVEV in the germline V gene (reference sequence).

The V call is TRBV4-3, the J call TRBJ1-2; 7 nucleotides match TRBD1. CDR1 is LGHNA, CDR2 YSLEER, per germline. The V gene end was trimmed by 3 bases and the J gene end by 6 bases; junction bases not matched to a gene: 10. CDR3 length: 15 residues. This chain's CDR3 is CASSHLSRQGNGYTF. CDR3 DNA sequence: TGCGCCAGCAGCCACCTCAGCCGACAGGGCAATGGCTACACCTTC.

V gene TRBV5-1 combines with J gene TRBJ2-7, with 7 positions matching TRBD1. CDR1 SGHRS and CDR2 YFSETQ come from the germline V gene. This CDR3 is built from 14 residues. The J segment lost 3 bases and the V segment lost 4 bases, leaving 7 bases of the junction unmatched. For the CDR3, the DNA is TGCGCCAGCAGCCCCGCCGGGACAGACTACGAGCAGTACTTC. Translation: CASSPAGTDYEQYF.

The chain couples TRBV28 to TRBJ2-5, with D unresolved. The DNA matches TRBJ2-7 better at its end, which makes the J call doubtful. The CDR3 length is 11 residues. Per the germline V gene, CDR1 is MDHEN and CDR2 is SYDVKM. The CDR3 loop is CASSSRYEQYF. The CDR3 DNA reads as TGTGCCAGCAGTTCCCGCTACGAGCAGTACTTC.

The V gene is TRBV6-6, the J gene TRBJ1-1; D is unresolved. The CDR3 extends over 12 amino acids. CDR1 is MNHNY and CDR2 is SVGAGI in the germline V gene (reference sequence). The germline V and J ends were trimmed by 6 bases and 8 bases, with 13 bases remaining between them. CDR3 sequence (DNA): TGTGCCAGCAGAGACGCGGGTCCAGAAGCTTTCTTT. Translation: CASRDAGPEAFF.